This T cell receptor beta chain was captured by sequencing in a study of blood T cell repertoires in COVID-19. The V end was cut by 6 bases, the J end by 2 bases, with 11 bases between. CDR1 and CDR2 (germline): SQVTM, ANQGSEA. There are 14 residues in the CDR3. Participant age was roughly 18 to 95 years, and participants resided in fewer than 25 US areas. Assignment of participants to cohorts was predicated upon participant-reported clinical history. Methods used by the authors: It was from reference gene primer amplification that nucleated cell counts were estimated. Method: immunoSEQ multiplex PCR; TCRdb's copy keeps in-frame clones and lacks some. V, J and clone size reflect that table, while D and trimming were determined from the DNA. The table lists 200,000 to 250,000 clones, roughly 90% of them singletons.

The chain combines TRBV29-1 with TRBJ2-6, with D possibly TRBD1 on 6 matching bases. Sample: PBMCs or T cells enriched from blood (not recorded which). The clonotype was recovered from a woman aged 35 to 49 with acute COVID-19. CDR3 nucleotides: TGCAGCGTCGCCACAGGGACTGGGGCCAACGTCCTGACTTTC. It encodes CSVATGTGANVLTF. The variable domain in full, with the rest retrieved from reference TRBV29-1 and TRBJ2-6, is SAVISQKPSRDICQRGTSLTIQCQVDSQVTMMFWYRQQPGQSLTLIATANQGSEATYESGFVIDKFPISRPNLTFSTLTVSNMSPEDSSIYLCSVATGTGANVLTFGAGSRLTVL.